The rows below give T cell receptor beta chains drawn from one sample of a study of cytomegalovirus exposure and HLA in healthy donors. Produced via immunoSEQ multiplex PCR; TCRdb's table is partial and in-frame only. Here the sample spans roughly 100,000 clones, roughly 82% being singletons. The sequenced sample was PBMCs. The receptors were gathered from a woman aged 50 to 60 in good health and CMV-seropositive. Both conserved end residues are trimmed from each CDR3. A D gene is named only where the DNA matches it firmly.

12,NA,TRBJ1-5,TRBV4-2,ASSRTAPNQPQH
12,NA,TRBJ2-3,TRBV7-3,ASSRTTYTDTQY
14,TRBD2,TRBJ2-3,TRBV7-2,ASSLAEAGGPVTQY
12,TRBD2,TRBJ2-1,TRBV6-6,ASTGGLAGNEQF
12,TRBD1,TRBJ1-1,TRBV6-1,AISRQGLNTEAF
12,NA,TRBJ1-3,TRBV5-1,ASSSQGFGNTIY
9,NA,TRBJ2-7,TRBV20-1,SASKRGEQY
11,NA,TRBJ2-5,TRBV19,ASSLHTKETQY
14,NA,TRBJ1-1,TRBV19,ASSIVGWALNTEAF
11,TRBD1,TRBJ2-2,TRBV7-3,ASSDRGPGELF
11,TRBD2,TRBJ2-7,TRBV5-1,ASSFGGTYEQY
13,NA,TRBJ1-1,TRBV5-5,ASSLGVVLGTEAF
11,NA,TRBJ1-2,TRBV4-2,ASSQEQDYGYT
13,TRBD1,TRBJ1-2,TRBV9,ASSAGTGGYYGYT
15,NA,TRBJ2-7,TRBV5-6,ASSLGPPRQVLGEQY
14,TRBD1,TRBJ1-6,TRBV9,ASSAVGTGGHSPLH
19,TRBD2,TRBJ2-1,TRBV2,ASRPWPTSGATESSYNEQF
12,NA,TRBJ1-5,TRBV7-6,ASSSEYSNQPQH
10,NA,TRBJ2-6,TRBV28,ASSLQANVLT